This is a list of T cell receptor beta chains from one sample in a study of control samples from healthy donors and cancer patients. The protocol was immunoSEQ multiplex PCR, while the TCRdb copy is restricted to in-frame clones and leaves out a portion. The sample lists over 80,000 clones, roughly four fifths occurring once. The sequenced sample consisted of blood. The receptors shown here come from a man aged 60-69 years in good health. The conserved cysteine and the conserved F or W are not part of the CDR3 here. The size field is filled for only some rows; it gives once, few, many or a size class.

size,V,J,CDR3
once,TRBV5-6,TRBJ2-7,ASSLGPTEQY
-,TRBV25-1,TRBJ2-2,ASSESGSRSGTGELF
-,TRBV5-5,TRBJ2-7,ASSSPREASEQY
-,TRBV5-4,TRBJ2-3,ASSFWGSARDTQY
-,TRBV4-1,TRBJ2-7,ASSQGGFYYEQY
-,TRBV19,TRBJ1-2,ASSIDTGTIYGYT
-,TRBV6-5,TRBJ2-7,ASTATSGGAYEQY
-,TRBV1,TRBJ1-1,TSSQEGRQNTEAF
-,TRBV7-9,TRBJ1-2,ASSLGGGYT
-,TRBV9,TRBJ2-3,ASSVVDRPSTDTQY
few,TRBV6-5,TRBJ1-2,ASSKAGTKYGYT
-,TRBV4-1,TRBJ2-7,ASSTGLLGEQY
-,TRBV19,TRBJ2-2,ASSDRVWAGELF
once,TRBV7-8,TRBJ1-3,ASSSLGSGNTIY
-,TRBV12-3/TRBV12-4,TRBJ2-1,ASVRVVGTEQF
once,TRBV4-1,TRBJ2-5,ASSQDGAGALQETQY
once,TRBV28,TRBJ2-7,ASSPSLMTSGSYEQY
-,TRBV7-8,TRBJ1-4,ASSLQAGPATNEKLF
-,TRBV2,TRBJ1-6,ASSARDRGSVSYNSPLH
-,TRBV5-1,TRBJ2-6,ASKPFGSGANVLT
-,TRBV5-1,TRBJ1-5,ASSLSGDGQPQH
-,TRBV4-2,TRBJ1-6,ASSPTPRGGSPLH
-,TRBV6-5,TRBJ2-5,AGREGPAETQY
-,TRBV9,TRBJ2-3,ASSSVRGDTDTQY
-,TRBV29-1,TRBJ2-1,SVASGTAGNEQF
-,TRBV7-3,TRBJ2-7,ASSLFQGGSYEQY
-,TRBV27,TRBJ1-6,ASTRTGSYSPLH
-,TRBV5-1,TRBJ2-2,ASSSPSGTITGELF
once,TRBV6-5,TRBJ2-7,ASSYVQGKGEQY
once,TRBV6-5,TRBJ2-5,ASSTGAKETQY
-,TRBV5-8,TRBJ2-1,ASSLKNNEQF
-,TRBV7-6,TRBJ2-7,ASSLAGRVGYEQY
few,TRBV10-3,TRBJ2-7,AISTGGSSYEQY
-,TRBV11-2,TRBJ1-4,ASSSGGEKLF
-,TRBV28,TRBJ1-5,ASSLDRSLNQPQH
few,TRBV19,TRBJ1-5,ASTQGGFQPQH
-,TRBV6-4,TRBJ2-5,ASSESGGARGTQY
-,TRBV7-9,TRBJ2-1,ASSLGVGSGSNEQF
few,TRBV6-5,TRBJ1-3,ASSAGRNTIY
-,TRBV5-5,TRBJ1-1,ASSLVGLLANTEAF
-,TRBV4-2,TRBJ1-6,ASSHPDTSGNSPLH
-,TRBV28,TRBJ2-5,ASNKQETQY
few,TRBV10-3,TRBJ1-2,AISIDDRALYGYT
-,TRBV6-5,TRBJ2-7,ASSPYQSYEQY
-,TRBV7-6,TRBJ1-1,ASSLGRRGRGEAF
-,TRBV9,TRBJ2-3,ASSVEAGGFTDTQY
-,TRBV18,TRBJ2-3,ASSPSSRGDTQY
-,TRBV7-6,TRBJ2-1,ASSLTRSTSGGSLF
-,TRBV30,TRBJ1-1,AWNGINTEAF
-,TRBV6-1,TRBJ1-4,ASSGPAGTGEEKLF
-,TRBV3-1/TRBV3-2,TRBJ1-6,ASSPDRKDSRGSPLH
-,TRBV6-6,TRBJ2-5,ASSYSVLERQETQY